What follows describes a single T cell receptor (beta chain). From germline, CDR1 is ENHRY and CDR2 SYGVKD. V trimming: 4 bases; J trimming: 9 bases; junction bases outside the gene matches: 15. The CDR3 loop spans 16 amino acids. Semi-nested PCR with Nested Universal Primer A followed constant-region reverse priming of full-length variable regions. TCRdb reprocessed the 5' RACE reads via MiXCR and lists one record per CDR3 protein. The sample contains roughly 40,000 distinct CDR3 sequences, 15% to 20% of which appear only once. This sequence originates from a female donor with breast cancer. Sample: naive CD4+ T cells sorted from a lymph node. The subset here: naive CD4+ T cells, CD4+CD45RA+CD25-. The chain uses TRBV10-3 and TRBJ2-1; 7 bases agree with TRBD2. The CDR3, as DNA: TGTGCCATCAGTGGGCAGGGAAGCGGGAACGGGGGTGAGCAGTTCTTC. Translating gives CAISGQGSGNGGEQFF.